The entry that follows covers one T cell receptor beta chain sequence. These data are taken from a study of blood T cell repertoires in COVID-19. About the research overall: Collection of acute and convalescent COVID-19 samples took place in the United States, Italy and Spain. PBMCs, B-cell-depleted T cells, or T cells provided the cDNA or gDNA that made up the material.

Study processing details: Nucleated cell counts were estimated from reference gene primer amplification. This table comes from immunoSEQ multiplex PCR, and its TCRdb copy is limited to in-frame clones, with some not included. D and trimming were read from the DNA, whereas the V and J calls and clone size are those reported in that table. The top ten clones hold about 1.5% of a sample with about 140,000 clones, 70% to 90% of them seen once. V was cut by 3 bases and J by 1 base, with 9 bases left in between. CDR1 and CDR2 from the germline V gene are SGHTA and FQGNSA. The CDR3 sequence is 14 residues long.

The specimen was peripheral blood. The receptor's source is a woman aged 60 to 75 with acute or convalescent COVID-19. V is TRBV7-2 and J is TRBJ1-1, with D maybe TRBD1 (5 bases). CDR3 amino acids: CASSFWGPNTEAFF. CDR3 sequence (DNA): TGTGCCAGCAGCTTCTGGGGCCCGAACACTGAAGCTTTCTTT. Full variable domain (outside the CDR3, taken from reference TRBV7-2 and TRBJ1-1): GAGVSQSPSNKVTEKGKDVELRCDPISGHTALYWYRQSLGQGLEFLIYFQGNSAPDKSGLPSDRFSAERTGGSVSTLTIQRTQQEDSAVYLCASSFWGPNTEAFFGQGTRLTVV.